This T cell receptor beta chain was observed in a study of beta chain features in type 1 diabetes. Study-wide context: Examined across all samples were almost 110 million sorted cells.

Cells sorted by CD45RO/CCR7/CD25/CD127/CD95/CD27 comprised CD4+ naive, central memory, regulatory and stem cell-like memory cells. V was clipped by 5 bases and J by 13 bases; unmatched bases: 8. The CDR3 covers 14 residues. Germline-derived CDR1 and CDR2 are SGHTA and FQGNSA. Expressed TCRB transcripts were sequenced, since all the RNA that had been isolated was reverse transcribed. Sequenced by immunoSEQ multiplex PCR; TCRdb stores in-frame clones only, minus some. The sample contains around 430,000 clones, roughly 30% of which appear only once. The source is a man in his late teens or twenties in good health. The V call is TRBV7-2, the J call TRBJ2-2, with 12 bases that match TRBD2. Sequenced input: naive CD4+ T cells from blood. CDR3 nucleotides: TGTGCCAGCAGCCCTCTAGCGGGAGGGATTGGGCTGTTTTTT. Translating gives CASSPLAGGIGLFF.